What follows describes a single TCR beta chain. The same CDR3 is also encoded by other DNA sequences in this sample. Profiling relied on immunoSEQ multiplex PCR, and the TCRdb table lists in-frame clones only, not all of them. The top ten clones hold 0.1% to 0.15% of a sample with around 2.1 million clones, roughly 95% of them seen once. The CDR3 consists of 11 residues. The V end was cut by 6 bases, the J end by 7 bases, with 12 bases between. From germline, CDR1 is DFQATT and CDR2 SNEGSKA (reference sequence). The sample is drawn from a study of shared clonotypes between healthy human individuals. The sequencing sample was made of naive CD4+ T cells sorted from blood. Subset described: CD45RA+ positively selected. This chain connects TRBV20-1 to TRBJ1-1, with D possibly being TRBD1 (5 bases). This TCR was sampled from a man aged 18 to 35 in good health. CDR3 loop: CSATRTNEAFF. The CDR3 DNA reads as TGCAGTGCCACCCGGACAAATGAAGCTTTCTTT.